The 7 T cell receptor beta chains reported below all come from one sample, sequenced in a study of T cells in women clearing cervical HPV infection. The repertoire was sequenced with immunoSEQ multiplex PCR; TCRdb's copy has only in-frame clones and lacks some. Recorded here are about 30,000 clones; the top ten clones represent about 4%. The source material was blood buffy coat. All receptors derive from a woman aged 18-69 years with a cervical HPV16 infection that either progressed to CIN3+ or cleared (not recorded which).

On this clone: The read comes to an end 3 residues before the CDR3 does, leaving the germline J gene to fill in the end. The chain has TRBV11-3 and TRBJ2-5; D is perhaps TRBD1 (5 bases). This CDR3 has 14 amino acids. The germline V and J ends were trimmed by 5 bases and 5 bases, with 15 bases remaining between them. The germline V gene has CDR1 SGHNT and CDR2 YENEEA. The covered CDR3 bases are TGTGCCAGCAGCGACCTCAGGGTGCGGGAGACC. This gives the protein CASSDLRVRET. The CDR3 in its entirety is CASSDLRVRETQYF.

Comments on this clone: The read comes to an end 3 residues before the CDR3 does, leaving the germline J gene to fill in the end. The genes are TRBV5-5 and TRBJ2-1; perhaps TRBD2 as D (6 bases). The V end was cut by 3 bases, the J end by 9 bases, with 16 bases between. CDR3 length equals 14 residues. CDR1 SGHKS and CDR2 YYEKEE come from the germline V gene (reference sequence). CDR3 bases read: TGTGCCAGCAGCTGGGAGGACTCATCCACTGAG. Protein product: CASSWEDSSTE. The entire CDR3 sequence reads CASSWEDSSTEQFF.

The chain's CDR3 is CATRPRRGQNEKLFF. CDR3 DNA, as far as it was read: TGTGCCACCAGACCTCGCAGGGGGCAGAATGAAAAA. The J gene is TRBJ1-4, the V gene TRBV7-8, with 8 bases matching TRBD1. The missing CDR3 end, 3 residues past where the read stops, is filled in from the germline J gene. V shed 10 bases and J 5 bases; nucleotides not matched to a gene: 12. Germline assignment: CDR1 SGHVS and CDR2 FQNEAQ. CDR3 length equals 15 residues. Looking up the rest from reference TRBV7-8 and TRBJ1-4 gives the full variable domain: GAGVSQSPRYKVAKRGQDVALRCDPISGHVSLFWYQQALGQGPEFLTYFQNEAQLDKSGLPSDRFFAERPEGSVSTLKIQRTQQEDSAVYLCATRPRRGQNEKLFFGSGTQLSVL.

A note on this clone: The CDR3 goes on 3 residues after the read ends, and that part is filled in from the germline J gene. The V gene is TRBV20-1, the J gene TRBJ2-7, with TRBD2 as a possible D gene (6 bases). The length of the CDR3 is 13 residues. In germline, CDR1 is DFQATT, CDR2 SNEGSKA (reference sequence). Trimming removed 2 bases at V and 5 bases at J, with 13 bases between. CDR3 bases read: TGCAGTGCTAGATTGGGGGGTTTGAACGAG. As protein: CSARLGGLNE. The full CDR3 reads CSARLGGLNEQYF.

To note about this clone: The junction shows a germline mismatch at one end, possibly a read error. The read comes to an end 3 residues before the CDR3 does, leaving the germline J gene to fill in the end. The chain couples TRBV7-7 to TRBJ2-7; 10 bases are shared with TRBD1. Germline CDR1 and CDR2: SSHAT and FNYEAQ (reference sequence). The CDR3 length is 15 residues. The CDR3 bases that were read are TGTGCTAGCAGCCGGGGACAGGGGCCCTCCTACGAG. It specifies CASSRGQGPSYE. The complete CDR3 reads CASSRGQGPSYEQYF.

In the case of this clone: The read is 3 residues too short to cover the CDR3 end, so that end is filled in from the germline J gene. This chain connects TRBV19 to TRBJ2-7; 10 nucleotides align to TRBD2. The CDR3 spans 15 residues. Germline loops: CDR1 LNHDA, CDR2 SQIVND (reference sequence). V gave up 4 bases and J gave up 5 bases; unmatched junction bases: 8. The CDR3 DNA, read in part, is TGTGCCAGTAGTACCCTACTAGCGGGAACCCACGAG. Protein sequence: CASSTLLAGTHE. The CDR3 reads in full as CASSTLLAGTHEQYF.

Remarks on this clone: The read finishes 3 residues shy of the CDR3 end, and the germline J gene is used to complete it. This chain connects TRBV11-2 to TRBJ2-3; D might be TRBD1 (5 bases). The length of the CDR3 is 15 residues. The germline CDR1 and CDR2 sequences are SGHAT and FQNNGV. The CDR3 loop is CASSHIIQGMKTQYF. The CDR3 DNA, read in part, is TGTGCCAGCAGCCACATAATCCAGGGTATGAAGACG.